The 27 T cell receptor beta chains given below trace back to one sample, sequenced in a study of control samples from healthy donors and cancer patients. TCRdb's table, derived via immunoSEQ multiplex PCR, lists solely in-frame clones and lacks some. This sample has roughly 43,000 clones; over 75% occur once, and the top ten carry 10% to 13%. What was sequenced was PBMCs. All receptors derive from a woman aged 55-70 years with lung cancer.

The V and J genes are TRBV7-9 and TRBJ2-6, with TRBD1 as a possible D gene (5 bases). CDR1 is SEHNR and CDR2 is FQNEAQ in the germline V gene (reference sequence). The CDR3 spans 17 residues. Trimming cost V 5 bases and J 1 base, with 15 bases left between them. CDR3 sequence reads: CASSLRLGVSGANVLTF. The DNA for the CDR3 is TGTGCCAGCAGCCTAAGATTAGGGGTATCTGGGGCCAACGTCCTGACTTTC.

The chain couples TRBV7-2 to TRBJ2-3; D not certain. CDR1 SGHTA and CDR2 FQGNSA come from the germline V gene. V dropped 5 bases and J dropped 3 bases, with 15 bases sitting between them. CDR3 size: 15 residues. The CDR3 here is CASSLSGPGTDTQYF. In nucleotides, the CDR3 is TGTGCCAGCAGCCTAAGTGGTCCTGGGACAGATACGCAGTATTTT.

The V and J genes are TRBV2 and TRBJ2-1; D gene ambiguous. CDR1 is SNHLY, CDR2 FYNNEI, per germline. This CDR3 contains 14 residues. Trimming shortened V by 7 bases and J by 2 bases, and 12 bases separated the two germline ends. The CDR3 DNA sequence: TGTGCCAGCAAGGAAATACTGGCCTACAATGAGCAGTTCTTC. Translation: CASKEILAYNEQFF.

The chain links TRBV13 to TRBJ2-7, with a tentative D call TRBD2 (6 bases). The V gene lost 4 bases and the J gene lost 2 bases, with 12 bases spanning the gap. This CDR3 contains 14 residues. Looked up from germline, CDR1 is PRHDT and CDR2 is FYEKMQ (reference sequence). The CDR3 sequence: CASSSGTLAYEQYF. The DNA of the CDR3 is TGTGCCAGCAGCTCAGGGACTTTGGCCTACGAGCAGTACTTC.

The chain carries TRBV5-1 and TRBJ2-5; no clear D gene. Germline V gene lookup returns CDR1 SGHRS and CDR2 YFSETQ. The CDR3 has 12 residues. With 3 bases removed from V and 4 bases from J, the gap between germline ends came to 7 bases. The CDR3 DNA reads TGCGCCAGCAGCTCGACGGGAGAGACCCAGTACTTC. Amino acids: CASSSTGETQYF.

The chain uses TRBV18 and TRBJ1-5; 7 bases line up with TRBD1. Trimming at V came to 6 bases and at J to 5 bases, leaving 7 bases not matched to a gene. This CDR3 is built from 14 residues. CDR1 is KGHSH, CDR2 LQKENI, per germline. CDR3 amino acids: CASSDDRDYQPQHF. As DNA, the CDR3 is TGTGCCAGCTCGGACGACAGGGACTATCAGCCCCAGCATTTT.

The CDR3: CASSPPSSYNEQFF. CDR3 DNA: TGTGCCAGCAGCCCACCTAGCTCCTACAATGAGCAGTTCTTC. V is TRBV28 and J is TRBJ2-1; D gene uncertain. Trimming removed 6 bases from V and 0 bases from J, with 9 bases in between. Germline values: CDR1 MDHEN, CDR2 SYDVKM. The CDR3 length is 14 residues. Full variable domain (outside the CDR3, taken from reference TRBV28 and TRBJ2-1): DVKVTQSSRYLVKRTGEKVFLECVQDMDHENMFWYRQDPGLGLRLIYFSYDVKMKEKGDIPEGYSVSREKKERFSLILESASTNQTSMYLCASSPPSSYNEQFFGPGTRLTVL.

This clone turned up a few times. This chain joins TRBV7-9 and TRBJ2-7, with TRBD1 matching 8 bases. Germline-derived CDR1 and CDR2 are SEHNR and FQNEAQ (reference sequence). V lost 3 bases, J lost 3 bases, and 7 bases stayed unmatched. The CDR3 covers 15 residues. The CDR3: CASSFEDRVDYEQYF. Written as DNA, the CDR3 is TGTGCCAGCAGCTTCGAGGACAGGGTGGACTACGAGCAGTACTTC.

This clone was counted once. The genes are TRBV3-1 (or the pseudogene TRBV3-2) and TRBJ1-5; a weak D match, TRBD1 (5 bases). From germline, CDR1 is LGHDT and CDR2 YNNKEL (reference sequence). Trimming removed 1 base from V and 5 bases from J, with 12 bases in between. This CDR3 spans 15 amino acids. CDR3 DNA sequence: TGTGCCAGCAGCCAAGTCGGGGGGGGAGATCAGCCCCAGCATTTT. This codes for CASSQVGGGDQPQHF.

In this sample, this clone turned up a few times. The chain combines TRBV7-6 with TRBJ1-5, with 8 bases fitting TRBD1. The length of the CDR3 is 15 residues. After removal of 2 bases from V and 4 bases from J, the junction contained 4 bases not matched to a gene. Per germline, CDR1 SGHVS and CDR2 FNYEAQ. This CDR3 is CASSLTGGRNQPQHF. The CDR3 DNA follows: TGTGCCAGCAGCTTAACAGGGGGACGGAATCAGCCCCAGCATTTT. Drawing the rest from reference TRBV7-6 and TRBJ1-5, the complete variable domain is GAGVSQSPRYKVTKRGQDVALRCDPISGHVSLYWYRQALGQGPEFLTYFNYEAQQDKSGLPNDRFSAERPEGSISTLTIQRTEQRDSAMYRCASSLTGGRNQPQHFGDGTRLSIL.

V and J are TRBV5-1 and TRBJ2-1; maybe TRBD2 (6 bases). With 5 bases removed from V and 10 bases from J, the gap between germline ends came to 19 bases. This CDR3 spans 14 amino acids. Looked up from germline, CDR1 is SGHRS and CDR2 is YFSETQ. CDR3 DNA: TGCGCCAGCAGATCCGGGACTGGGGTGGAAGAGCAGTTCTTC. Its protein product is CASRSGTGVEEQFF.

This clone has just a few counts. The gene calls are TRBV15 and TRBJ2-7; no firm D call. The CDR3 is made up of 15 amino acids. Germline loops: CDR1 LNHNV, CDR2 YYDKDF (reference sequence). Trimming shortened V by 0 bases and J by 6 bases, and 15 bases separated the two germline ends. CDR3 DNA sequence: TGTGCCACCAGCAGAGATTCATCCCATACGGGCGAGCAGTACTTC. Encoded protein: CATSRDSSHTGEQYF.

The chain links TRBV4-2 to TRBJ1-2, with D perhaps TRBD1 (6 bases). From germline, CDR1 is LGHNA and CDR2 YNFKEQ. Trimming stripped 2 bases from V and 4 bases from J, with 17 bases between. CDR3 length: 16 residues. CDR3 sequence reads: CASSQSQTGSGYGYTF. CDR3 coding DNA: TGTGCCAGCAGCCAATCTCAGACAGGCTCGGGCTATGGCTACACCTTC.

This clone was detected only once. This chain joins TRBV7-9 and TRBJ2-3; D call uncertain. Germline V gene data show CDR1 as SEHNR and CDR2 as FQNEAQ (reference sequence). V lost 2 bases and J lost 0, with 6 bases in between. This CDR3 region has 14 residues. The CDR3 DNA is TGTGCCAGCAGCTTAAGAGGTAGCACAGATACGCAGTATTTT. It encodes CASSLRGSTDTQYF.

The rearrangement uses TRBV29-1 and TRBJ2-1; D unresolved. The CDR3 extends over 14 amino acids. Trimming left V 5 bases short and J 0 bases short, with 11 bases between. In germline, CDR1 is SQVTM, CDR2 ANQGSEA. CDR3 DNA sequence: TGCAGCGTTCCTCCAGAGAGCTCCTACAATGAGCAGTTCTTC. This translates into CSVPPESSYNEQFF.

V usage is TRBV5-1 and J usage is TRBJ1-3, with TRBD1 as a possible D gene (5 bases). V lost 3 bases to trimming and J lost 4 bases, with 14 bases between them. From germline, CDR1 is SGHRS and CDR2 YFSETQ. The CDR3 runs to 15 residues. CDR3 amino acids: CASSWSTGGGNTIYF. CDR3 in DNA: TGCGCCAGCAGCTGGTCAACAGGCGGGGGAAACACCATATATTTT.

The chain combines TRBV6-6 with TRBJ2-1; D is ambiguous. Germline lookup yields CDR1 MNHNY and CDR2 SVGAGI (reference sequence). V was pared by 5 bases and J by 0 bases, with 14 bases between. The CDR3 runs to 16 residues. CDR3 DNA: TGTGCCAGCAGTCCTCAGGACGGAGACTCCTACAATGAGCAGTTCTTC. Translating gives CASSPQDGDSYNEQFF.

This clone occurred a few times. The CDR3: CAWSGRASYEQYF. In DNA form, the CDR3 reads TGTGCCTGGAGCGGGAGGGCCTCCTACGAGCAGTACTTC. The V gene is TRBV30, the J gene TRBJ2-7, with TRBD2 identical over 8 bases. Germline CDR1 is GTSNPN and CDR2 is SVGIG (reference sequence). The trim removed 3 bases at V and 0 bases at J, leaving 1 base unmatched. This CDR3 region has 13 residues.

V usage is TRBV4-3 and J usage is TRBJ1-2, with D hard to call. Germline V gene sequence: CDR1 LGHNA, CDR2 YSLEER. The ends were cut back, 0 bases at V and 1 base at J, with 12 bases in the middle. The CDR3 loop spans 16 amino acids. The CDR3 DNA sequence: TGCGCCAGCAGCCAAGAGATCCAGGCCAATAACTATGGCTACACCTTC. The encoded protein is CASSQEIQANNYGYTF.

This clone was counted only a few times. The chain uses TRBV12-3 or TRBV12-4 and TRBJ1-2; D not certain. This CDR3 spans 13 amino acids. V was cut by 3 bases and J by 0 bases, with 5 bases left in between. CDR3 nucleotides: TGTGCCAGCAGTTTCTCCTCTAACTATGGCTACACCTTC. Its protein is CASSFSSNYGYTF.

CDR3 protein: CASRAQGGPAQPQHF. The CDR3 nucleotides are TGTGCCAGCAGGGCCCAGGGTGGTCCTGCTCAGCCCCAGCATTTT. The chain couples TRBV28 to TRBJ1-5; D perhaps matches TRBD1 (5 bases). The CDR3 runs 15 residues. Trimming took 6 bases from V and 6 from J, leaving 18 bases between them. Germline V gene data show CDR1 as MDHEN and CDR2 as SYDVKM.

The chain carries TRBV9 and TRBJ2-3; D possibly corresponds to TRBD2 (7 bases). CDR3 length: 15 amino acids. Trimming cost V 4 bases and J 3 bases, with 15 bases left between them. Germline loops: CDR1 SGDLS, CDR2 YYNGEE. For the CDR3, the DNA is TGTGCCAGCAGCTTAAGGGGGGGTGGGACAGATACGCAGTATTTT. Translated: CASSLRGGGTDTQYF.

The genes are TRBV12-3 or TRBV12-4 and TRBJ2-5; D is unresolved. The CDR3 runs 13 residues. The V end lost 5 bases, the J end lost 1 base, and 8 bases lay between the germline ends. CDR3 protein: CASSRWVQETQYF. The CDR3 region has the DNA TGTGCCAGCAGTAGGTGGGTCCAAGAGACCCAGTACTTC.

This rearrangement joins TRBV5-4 to TRBJ2-7, with TRBD1 as a possible D gene (6 bases). V shed 5 bases and J shed 8 bases, with 14 bases lying between them. CDR3 length: 12 amino acids. Germline lookup yields CDR1 SGHNT and CDR2 YYREEE (reference sequence). CDR3 sequence reads: CASSPGHEKQYF. Here the CDR3 DNA reads TGTGCCAGCAGTCCGGGACACGAGAAGCAGTACTTC.

V usage is TRBV3-1 (or the pseudogene TRBV3-2) and J usage is TRBJ1-2; no firm D call. Germline V gene sequence: CDR1 LGHDT, CDR2 YNNKEL (reference sequence). There are 15 residues in the CDR3. V lost 1 base, J lost 5 bases, and 14 bases lay in between. CDR3 sequence: CASSQVGWGDYGYTF. The CDR3 DNA is TGTGCCAGCAGCCAAGTGGGGTGGGGAGATTATGGCTACACCTTC.

The DNA for the CDR3 is TGTGCCAGTAGTTTGCAGGGACAGGGCCGGCTCCTGGGCTACACCTTC. Translation: CASSLQGQGRLLGYTF. The gene calls are TRBV19 and TRBJ1-2; 9 bases align to TRBD1. From germline, CDR1 is LNHDA and CDR2 SQIVND (reference sequence). This CDR3 has 16 residues. The V and J ends lost 5 bases and 8 bases, in that order; junction bases with no gene match: 15.

V and J are TRBV3-1 (or the pseudogene TRBV3-2) and TRBJ2-7; unclear D gene. The V end was cut by 1 base, the J end by 4 bases, with 8 bases between. Germline V gene lookup returns CDR1 LGHDT and CDR2 YNNKEL (reference sequence). This CDR3 is 13 amino acids long. This CDR3 reads CASSQGAAYEQYF. CDR3 bases: TGTGCCAGCAGCCAAGGGGCAGCTTACGAGCAGTACTTC.